Listed below are T cell receptor beta chains from one sample, sequenced in a study of chemoradiotherapy in HPV16-positive cancers. TCRdb keeps only in-frame clones here, not all; method: immunoSEQ multiplex PCR. The sample shows 13,000 to 15,000 clones, approximately 90% of them seen only once. The sample was blood, taken from a patient who underwent chemoradiotherapy. These receptors originate from a human donor with HPV-associated anogenital cancer. The CDR3 runs from the conserved cysteine through the conserved F or W. The D gene is left open where the match is weak. Size is omitted from some rows. Given values are once, few, many or a class for expanded clones.

D gene	J gene	V gene	clone size	CDR3 DNA	CDR3 protein
TRBD1	TRBJ1-1	TRBV11-2	once	TGTGCCAGCAGCTTAGAGGGACAGCACACTGAAGCTTTCTTT	CASSLEGQHTEAFF
NA	TRBJ1-1	TRBV6-1	NA	TGTGCCAGCATCGCAAGGGACGCCAGAAACACTGAAGCTTTCTTT	CASIARDARNTEAFF
NA	TRBJ1-1	TRBV12-5	NA	TGTGCTAGCCGTAGAGGGCAAGCTTTCTTT	CASRRGQAFF
NA	TRBJ2-7	TRBV29-1	once	TGCAGCGTTGGGGGAGATCCCTACGAGCAGTACTTC	CSVGGDPYEQYF
TRBD1	TRBJ2-7	TRBV18	NA	TGTGCCAGCTCTACAGGGGGGATTCCCTACGAGCAGTACTTC	CASSTGGIPYEQYF
TRBD1	TRBJ2-7	TRBV27	once	TGTGCCAGCAGTATCTCCGGGACAGGGTCCGACGAGCAGTACTTC	CASSISGTGSDEQYF
TRBD2	TRBJ2-5	TRBV11-2	NA	TGTGCCAGCAGCTTTGAGGGACTAGCGACGACGGAGACCCAGTACTTC	CASSFEGLATTETQYF
NA	TRBJ1-2	TRBV9	NA	TGTGCCAGCAGCGTAGACCGGGACCTAATCAACTATGGCTACACCTTC	CASSVDRDLINYGYTF
TRBD2	TRBJ2-7	TRBV4-2	NA	TGTGCCAGCAGCCTAAATGAGGGACTAGTCTCCTACGAGCAGTACTTC	CASSLNEGLVSYEQYF
TRBD1	TRBJ1-2	TRBV7-9	NA	TGTGCCAGCAGCCCTTGGGACAGCCGGGACTATGGCTACACCTTC	CASSPWDSRDYGYTF
TRBD1	TRBJ1-4	TRBV4-1	NA	TGCGCCAGCAGCCAAGATGACAGGGCTGAAACTAATGAAAAACTGTTTTTT	CASSQDDRAETNEKLFF
TRBD1	TRBJ1-2	TRBV2	few	TGTGCCAGCAGGAGGGAGGGGGCGCCGGATGGCTACACCTTC	CASRREGAPDGYTF
NA	TRBJ2-2	TRBV7-6	NA	TGTGCCGTCAGCCCGCGTCGGGCATCGAACACCGGGGAGCTGTTTTTT	CAVSPRRASNTGELFF
TRBD1	TRBJ2-7	TRBV11-3	NA	TGTGCCAGCAGCTACACCTACAGGGGTGGCAACGAGCAGTACTTC	CASSYTYRGGNEQYF
NA	TRBJ1-2	TRBV6-4	NA	TGTGCCAGCAGTAATCAGCAAGGCTATGGCTACACCTTC	CASSNQQGYGYTF
NA	TRBJ2-5	TRBV5-4	NA	TGTGCCAGCAGCTGGGAGTTAAGGGAGACCCAGTACTTC	CASSWELRETQYF
TRBD1	TRBJ2-4	TRBV19	NA	TGTGCCAGTAGTATAGGGACAGGGGGAGCCAAAAACATTCAGTACTTC	CASSIGTGGAKNIQYF
NA	TRBJ1-1	TRBV7-3	NA	TGTGCCAGCAGCACAACGCCGGGATCTGAAGCTTTCTTT	CASSTTPGSEAFF
NA	TRBJ1-2	TRBV6-5	NA	TGTGCCAGCAGTTACTCTCCGGGCCTCTATGGCTACACCTTC	CASSYSPGLYGYTF
NA	TRBJ2-1	TRBV30	NA	TGTGCCTGGAGCGGGACTCCCCGCAATGAGCAGTTCTTC	CAWSGTPRNEQFF
NA	TRBJ1-1	TRBV10-3	few	TGTGCCATCAGTGATCAGGACGAAGCTTTCTTT	CAISDQDEAFF